The rows below give T cell receptor beta chains drawn from one sample of a study of neoadjuvant anti-PD-1 for oral cavity cancer. Generated by immunoSEQ multiplex PCR, the TCRdb table keeps only in-frame clones and is missing some. The data contain about 14,000 clones, 60% to 75% of them singletons. Source: PBMCs, taken before nivolumab (anti-PD-1) treatment. The receptor set was obtained from a person between 35 and 79 years old with oral cavity squamous cell carcinoma. Each CDR3 is given with its conserved first and last residue. Each record gives: clone size, CDR3 length, V gene, D gene, J gene, CDR3 protein, CDR3 DNA. The D gene is left open where the match is weak. Only part of the rows carry a size: once, few, many, or a class if the clone is expanded.

.	17	TRBV9	.	TRBJ1-6	CASSRGQSTDVNSPLHF	TGTGCCAGCAGCCGTGGACAGTCTACAGATGTTAATTCACCCCTCCACTTT
.	13	TRBV2	.	TRBJ1-2	CASSVIGDYGYTF	TGTGCCAGCAGTGTTATAGGAGACTATGGCTACACCTTC
.	14	TRBV2	.	TRBJ1-1	CASRDWAGNTEAFF	TGTGCCAGCAGAGACTGGGCAGGGAACACTGAAGCTTTCTTT
.	14	TRBV19	TRBD1	TRBJ1-2	CASTLTGGLSGYTF	TGTGCCAGTACCCTGACAGGGGGTCTTAGTGGCTACACCTTC
.	15	TRBV2	.	TRBJ2-6	CASRRDGSGANVLTF	TGTGCCAGCAGGAGGGACGGCTCTGGGGCCAACGTCCTGACTTTC
.	15	TRBV5-6	TRBD1	TRBJ2-4	CASSFGQGVKNIQYF	TGTGCCAGCAGCTTTGGTCAGGGGGTCAAAAACATTCAGTACTTC
.	16	TRBV5-1	TRBD1	TRBJ1-2	CASSTGTGVLLYGYTF	TGCGCCAGCAGCACCGGGACAGGGGTCCTTCTCTATGGCTACACCTTC
few	15	TRBV9	TRBD1	TRBJ1-6	CASSAGTGANSPLHF	TGTGCCAGCAGCGCCGGGACAGGGGCCAATTCACCCCTCCACTTT
.	11	TRBV20-1	TRBD2	TRBJ2-3	CSATDSGGPYF	TGCAGTGCTACAGATAGCGGGGGGCCGTATTTT
.	15	TRBV10-3	TRBD1	TRBJ1-1	CAISRTGLKNTEAFF	TGTGCCATCAGTCGGACAGGACTAAAGAACACTGAAGCTTTCTTT
.	15	TRBV6-5	TRBD1	TRBJ1-6	CASSNGGTGGTSLHF	TGTGCCAGCAGCAACGGGGGGACAGGGGGCACATCCCTCCACTTT
few	12	TRBV2	.	TRBJ2-3	CASSEYADTQYF	TGTGCCAGCAGTGAATATGCAGATACGCAGTATTTT
.	15	TRBV28	.	TRBJ2-6	CASRLRGSGANVLTF	TGTGCCAGCAGATTAAGGGGCTCTGGGGCCAACGTCCTGACTTTC
.	15	TRBV28	.	TRBJ1-5	CASSLSPRGNQPQHF	TGTGCCAGCAGTTTATCCCCACGCGGCAATCAGCCCCAGCATTTT
.	13	TRBV7-2	.	TRBJ1-1	CASRVTGNTEAFF	TGTGCCAGCAGGGTGACAGGGAACACTGAAGCTTTCTTT